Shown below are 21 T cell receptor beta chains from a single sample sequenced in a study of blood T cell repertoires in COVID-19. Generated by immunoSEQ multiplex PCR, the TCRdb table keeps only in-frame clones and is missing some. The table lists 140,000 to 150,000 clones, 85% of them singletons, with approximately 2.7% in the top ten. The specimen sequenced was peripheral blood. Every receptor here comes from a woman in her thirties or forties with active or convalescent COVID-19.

DNA of the CDR3: TGTGCCAGCAGAGAAGCGGGAGATACGCAGTATTTT. Protein sequence: CASREAGDTQYF. The chain has TRBV7-9 and TRBJ2-3, with D possibly matching TRBD2 (6 bases). With 6 bases removed from V and 5 bases from J, the gap between germline ends came to 9 bases. CDR1 SEHNR and CDR2 FQNEAQ come from the germline V gene (reference sequence). The CDR3 loop spans 12 amino acids.

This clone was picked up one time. CDR3 loop: CSASPLELDSTDTQYF. Here the CDR3 DNA reads TGCAGTGCTAGTCCCCTTGAGCTCGATAGCACAGATACGCAGTATTTT. V and J are TRBV20-1 and TRBJ2-3; no reliable D call. The germline CDR1 and CDR2 sequences are DFQATT and SNEGSKA (reference sequence). CDR3 length: 16 amino acids. V lost 3 bases, J lost 0 bases, and 16 bases lay in between.

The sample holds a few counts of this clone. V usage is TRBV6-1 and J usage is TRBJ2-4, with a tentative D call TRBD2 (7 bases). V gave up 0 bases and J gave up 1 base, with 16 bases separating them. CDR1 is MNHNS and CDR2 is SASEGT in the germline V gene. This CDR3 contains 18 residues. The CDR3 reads CASSEAGGPSVAKNIQYF. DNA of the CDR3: TGTGCCAGCAGTGAAGCCGGGGGGCCAAGCGTTGCCAAAAACATTCAGTACTTC.

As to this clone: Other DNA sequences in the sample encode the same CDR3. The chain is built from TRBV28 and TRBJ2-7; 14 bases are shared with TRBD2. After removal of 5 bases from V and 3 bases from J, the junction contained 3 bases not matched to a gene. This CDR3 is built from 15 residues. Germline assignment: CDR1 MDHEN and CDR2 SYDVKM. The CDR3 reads CASSPGTSGSYEQYF. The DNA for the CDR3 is TGTGCCAGCAGTCCCGGGACTAGCGGGAGCTACGAGCAGTACTTC.

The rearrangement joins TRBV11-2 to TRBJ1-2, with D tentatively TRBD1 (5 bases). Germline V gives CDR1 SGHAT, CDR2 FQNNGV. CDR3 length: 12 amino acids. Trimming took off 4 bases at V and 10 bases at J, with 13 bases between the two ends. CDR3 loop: CASSSRDGYYTF. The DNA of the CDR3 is TGTGCCAGCAGCTCGCGGGACGGATACTACACCTTC.

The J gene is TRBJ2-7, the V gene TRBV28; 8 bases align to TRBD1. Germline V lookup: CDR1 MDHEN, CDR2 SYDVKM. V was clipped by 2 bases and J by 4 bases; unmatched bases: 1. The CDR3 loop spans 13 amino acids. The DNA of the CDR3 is TGTGCCAGCAGTTTACGACAGGGGTACGAGCAGTACTTC. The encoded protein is CASSLRQGYEQYF.

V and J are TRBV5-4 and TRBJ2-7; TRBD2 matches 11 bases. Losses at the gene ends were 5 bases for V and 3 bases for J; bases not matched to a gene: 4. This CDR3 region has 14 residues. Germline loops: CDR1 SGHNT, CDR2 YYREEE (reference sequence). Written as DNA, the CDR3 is TGTGCCAGCAGTTCTAGCGGGGGGATCTACGAGCAGTACTTC. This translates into CASSSSGGIYEQYF.

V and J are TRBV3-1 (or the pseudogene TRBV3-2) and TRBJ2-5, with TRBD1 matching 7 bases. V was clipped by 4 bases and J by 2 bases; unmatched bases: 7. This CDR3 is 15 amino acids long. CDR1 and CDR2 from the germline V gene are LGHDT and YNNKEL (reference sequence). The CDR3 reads CASSRLQGPQETQYF. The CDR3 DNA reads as TGTGCCAGCAGCCGATTACAGGGGCCACAAGAGACCCAGTACTTC.

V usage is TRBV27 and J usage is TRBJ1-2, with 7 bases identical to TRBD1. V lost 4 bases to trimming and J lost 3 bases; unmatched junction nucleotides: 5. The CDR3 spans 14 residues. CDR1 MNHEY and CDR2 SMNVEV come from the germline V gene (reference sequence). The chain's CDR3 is CASSSTGIDYGYTF. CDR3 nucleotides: TGTGCCAGCAGTTCGACAGGGATAGACTATGGCTACACCTTC.

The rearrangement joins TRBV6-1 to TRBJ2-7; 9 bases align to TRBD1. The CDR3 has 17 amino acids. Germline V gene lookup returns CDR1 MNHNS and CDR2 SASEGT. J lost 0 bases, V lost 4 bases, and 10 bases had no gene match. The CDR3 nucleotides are TGTGCCAGCAGTGTTTTAACCGGGACAGGGACCTCCTACGAGCAGTACTTC. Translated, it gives CASSVLTGTGTSYEQYF.

CDR3 sequence: CASSLDLNRGLGEQYF. DNA for the CDR3: TGCGCCAGCAGCTTGGACCTGAACAGGGGGCTAGGAGAGCAGTACTTC. The gene calls are TRBV5-1 and TRBJ2-7; 9 bases agree with TRBD1. The CDR3 spans 16 residues. Germline-derived CDR1 and CDR2 are SGHRS and YFSETQ. J lost 7 bases, V lost 0 bases, and 11 bases had no gene match.

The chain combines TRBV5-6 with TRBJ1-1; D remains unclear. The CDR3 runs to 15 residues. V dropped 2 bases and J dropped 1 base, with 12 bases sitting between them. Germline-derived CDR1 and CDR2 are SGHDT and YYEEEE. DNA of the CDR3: TGTGCCAGCAGCTTCGTCGGGCGGGGGAACACTGAAGCTTTCTTT. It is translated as CASSFVGRGNTEAFF.

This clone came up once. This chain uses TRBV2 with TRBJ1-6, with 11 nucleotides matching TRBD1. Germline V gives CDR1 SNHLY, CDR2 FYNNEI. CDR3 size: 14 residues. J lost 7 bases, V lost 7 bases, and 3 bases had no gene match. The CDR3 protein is CASTGTGGNSPLHF. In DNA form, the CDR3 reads TGTGCCAGCACCGGGACAGGGGGAAATTCACCCCTCCACTTT.

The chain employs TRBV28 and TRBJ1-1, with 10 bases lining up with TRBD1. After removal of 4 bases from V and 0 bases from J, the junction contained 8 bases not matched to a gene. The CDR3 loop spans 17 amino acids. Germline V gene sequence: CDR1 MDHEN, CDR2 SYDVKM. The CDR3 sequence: CASSSSGTGALNTEAFF. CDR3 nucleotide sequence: TGTGCCAGCAGTTCCTCCGGGACAGGGGCCTTGAACACTGAAGCTTTCTTT.

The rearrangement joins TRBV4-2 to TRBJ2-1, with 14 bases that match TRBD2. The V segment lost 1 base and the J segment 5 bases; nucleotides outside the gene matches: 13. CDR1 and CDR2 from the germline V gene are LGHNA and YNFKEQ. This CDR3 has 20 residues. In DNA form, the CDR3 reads TGTGCCAGCAGCCAAGTGAGGAGGACAGTGGGACTAGCGGGAGACAATGAGCAGTTCTTC. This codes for CASSQVRRTVGLAGDNEQFF.

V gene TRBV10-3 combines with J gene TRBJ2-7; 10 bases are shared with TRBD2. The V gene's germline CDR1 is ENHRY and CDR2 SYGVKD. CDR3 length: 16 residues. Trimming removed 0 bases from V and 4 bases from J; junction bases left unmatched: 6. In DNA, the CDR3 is TGTGCCATCAGTGAGTCTGGGCTAGCGGGAGCTTACGAGCAGTACTTC. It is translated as CAISESGLAGAYEQYF.

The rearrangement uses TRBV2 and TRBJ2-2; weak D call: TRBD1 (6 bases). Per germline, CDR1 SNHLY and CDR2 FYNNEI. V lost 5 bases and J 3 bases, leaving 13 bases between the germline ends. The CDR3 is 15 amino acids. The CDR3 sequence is CASSTQGRHTGELFF. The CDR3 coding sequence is TGTGCCAGCAGTACCCAGGGGCGGCACACCGGGGAGCTGTTTTTT. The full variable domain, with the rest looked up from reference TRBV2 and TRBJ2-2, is EPEVTQTPSHQVTQMGQEVILRCVPISNHLYFYWYRQILGQKVEFLVSFYNNEISEKSEIFDDQFSVERPDGSNFTLKIRSTKLEDSAMYFCASSTQGRHTGELFFGEGSRLTVL.

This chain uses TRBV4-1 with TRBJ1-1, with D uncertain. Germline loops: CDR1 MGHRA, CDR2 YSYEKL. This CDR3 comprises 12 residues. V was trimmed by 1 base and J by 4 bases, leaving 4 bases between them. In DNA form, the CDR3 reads TGCGCCAGCAGCCAAGGCGCCACTGAAGCTTTCTTT. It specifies CASSQGATEAFF.

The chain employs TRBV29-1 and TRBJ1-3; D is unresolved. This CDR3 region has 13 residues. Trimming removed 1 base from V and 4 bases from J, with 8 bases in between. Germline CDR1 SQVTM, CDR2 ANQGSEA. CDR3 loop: CSVEVARGNTIYF. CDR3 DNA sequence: TGCAGCGTTGAAGTGGCCAGGGGAAACACCATATATTTT. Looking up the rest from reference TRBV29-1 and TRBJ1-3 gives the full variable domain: SAVISQKPSRDICQRGTSLTIQCQVDSQVTMMFWYRQQPGQSLTLIATANQGSEATYESGFVIDKFPISRPNLTFSTLTVSNMSPEDSSIYLCSVEVARGNTIYFGEGSWLTVV.

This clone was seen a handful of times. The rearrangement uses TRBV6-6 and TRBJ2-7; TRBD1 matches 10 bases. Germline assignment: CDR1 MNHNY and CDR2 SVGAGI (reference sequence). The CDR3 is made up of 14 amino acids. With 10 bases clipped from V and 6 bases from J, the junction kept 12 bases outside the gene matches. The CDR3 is CATARQGASREQYF. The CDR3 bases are TGTGCCACCGCGAGACAGGGGGCCTCTCGCGAGCAGTACTTC.

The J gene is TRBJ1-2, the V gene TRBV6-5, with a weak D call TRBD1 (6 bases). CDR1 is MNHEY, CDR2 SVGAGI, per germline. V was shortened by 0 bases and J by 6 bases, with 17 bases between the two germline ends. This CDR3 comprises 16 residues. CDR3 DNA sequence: TGTGCCAGCAGTTACTCGTCACCACAGGGCCTCAATGGCTACACCTTC. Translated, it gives CASSYSSPQGLNGYTF.